This TCR beta chain was identified in a study of CD8+ T cells in alopecia areata. There are 14 residues in the CDR3. Germline loops: CDR1 MNHNS, CDR2 SASEGT. Trimming removed 0 bases at V and 3 bases at J, with 6 bases between. This clone occurred once. The authors extracted RNA and reverse transcribed it into cDNA as the sequencing template. The assay was immunoSEQ multiplex PCR, and TCRdb's table has in-frame clones only and misses some. The sample shows tens of thousands of clones, approximately 30% of them seen only once. Stated treatment: oral pan-JAK inhibitor, 5-10 mg twice daily. Sequencing was performed on CD8+ T cells sorted from blood, taken at week 4, from a patient treated with tofacitinib. The TCR comes from a human donor with alopecia areata. The V and J genes are TRBV6-1 and TRBJ2-4, with D unresolved. In nucleotides, the CDR3 is TGTGCCAGCAGTGAAGCCGGGCGCAAAAACATTCAGTACTTC. Its translation: CASSEAGRKNIQYF.